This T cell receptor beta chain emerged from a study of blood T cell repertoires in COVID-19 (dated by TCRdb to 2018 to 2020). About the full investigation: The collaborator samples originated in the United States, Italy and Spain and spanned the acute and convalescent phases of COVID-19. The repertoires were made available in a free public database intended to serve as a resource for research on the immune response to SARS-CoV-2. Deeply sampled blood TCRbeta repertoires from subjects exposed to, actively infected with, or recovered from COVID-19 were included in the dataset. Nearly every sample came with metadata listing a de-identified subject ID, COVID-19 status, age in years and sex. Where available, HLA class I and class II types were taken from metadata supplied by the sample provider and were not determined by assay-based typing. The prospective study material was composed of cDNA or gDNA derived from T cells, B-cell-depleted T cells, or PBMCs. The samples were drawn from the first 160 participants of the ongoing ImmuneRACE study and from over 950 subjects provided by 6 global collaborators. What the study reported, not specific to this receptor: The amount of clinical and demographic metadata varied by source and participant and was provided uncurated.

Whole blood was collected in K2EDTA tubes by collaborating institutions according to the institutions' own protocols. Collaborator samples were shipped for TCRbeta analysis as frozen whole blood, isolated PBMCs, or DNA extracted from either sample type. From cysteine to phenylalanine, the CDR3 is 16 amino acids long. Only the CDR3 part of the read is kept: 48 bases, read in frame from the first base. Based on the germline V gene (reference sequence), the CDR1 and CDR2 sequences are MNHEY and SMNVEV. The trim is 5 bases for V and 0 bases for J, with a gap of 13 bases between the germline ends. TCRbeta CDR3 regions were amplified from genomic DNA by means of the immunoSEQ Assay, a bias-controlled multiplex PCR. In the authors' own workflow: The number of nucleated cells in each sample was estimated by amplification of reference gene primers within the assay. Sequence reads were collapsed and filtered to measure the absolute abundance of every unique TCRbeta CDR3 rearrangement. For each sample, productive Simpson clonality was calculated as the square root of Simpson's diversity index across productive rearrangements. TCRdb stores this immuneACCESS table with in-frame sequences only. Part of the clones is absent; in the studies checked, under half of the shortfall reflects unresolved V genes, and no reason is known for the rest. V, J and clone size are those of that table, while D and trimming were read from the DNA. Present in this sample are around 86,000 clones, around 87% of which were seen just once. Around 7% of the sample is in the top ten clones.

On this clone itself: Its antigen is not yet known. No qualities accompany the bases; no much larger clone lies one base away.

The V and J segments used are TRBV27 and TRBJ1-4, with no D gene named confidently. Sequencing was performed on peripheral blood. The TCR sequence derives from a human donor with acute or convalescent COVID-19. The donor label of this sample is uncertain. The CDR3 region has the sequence CASSLPRQTTNEKLFF. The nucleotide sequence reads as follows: TGTGCCAGCAGTCTCCCCCGACAAACAACTAATGAAAAACTGTTTTTT.